The 18 T cell receptor beta chains in this list originate from one sample, sequenced in a study of shared clonotypes between healthy human individuals. Only in-frame clones appear in the TCRdb table, and some are missing; sequencing was by immunoSEQ multiplex PCR. The sample includes over a million clones, 70% to 80% of them seen just once. The sample comprised memory CD4+ T cells from PBMCs. Subset noted: CD45RA-negative fraction. The receptor set was obtained from a man between 18 and 35 years old in good health. Some clones in this sample may be carry-over from other donors' samples.

The CDR3 coding sequence is TGCGCCAGCAGCCCGAACCCCACGGCGTACACTGAAGCTTTCTTT. Its protein is CASSPNPTAYTEAFF. The chain employs TRBV5-1 and TRBJ1-1; D remains ambiguous. Germline CDR1 is SGHRS and CDR2 is YFSETQ. Trimming removed 4 bases at V and 3 bases at J, with 16 bases between. The CDR3 is made up of 15 amino acids.

The genes are TRBV19 and TRBJ1-2; D is uncertain. Trimming shortened V by 3 bases and J by 7 bases, and 15 bases separated the two germline ends. The CDR3 is 14 amino acids. The V gene's germline CDR1 is LNHDA and CDR2 SQIVND (reference sequence). The CDR3 is CASSIAQLPGGYTF. CDR3 DNA sequence: TGTGCCAGTAGTATTGCACAGCTCCCCGGTGGCTACACCTTC.

This chain links TRBV5-1 with TRBJ1-2, with D possibly matching TRBD1 (6 bases). Germline V gives CDR1 SGHRS, CDR2 YFSETQ. The ends were cut back, 1 base at V and 4 bases at J, with 17 bases in the middle. This CDR3 region has 16 residues. CDR3 nucleotides: TGCGCCAGCAGCTTGATAGATACAGGGCGGAGCTATGGCTACACCTTC. Translated, it gives CASSLIDTGRSYGYTF.

The chain uses TRBV28 and TRBJ1-1; D is possibly TRBD1 (5 bases). V dropped 7 bases and J dropped 10 bases, with 16 bases sitting between them. The CDR3 totals 12 residues. Germline assignment: CDR1 MDHEN and CDR2 SYDVKM. The CDR3 protein is CASTGPAAGAFF. Written as DNA, the CDR3 is TGTGCCAGCACGGGGCCCGCCGCGGGAGCTTTCTTT. The full variable domain, in which reference TRBV28 and TRBJ1-1 provide the parts outside the CDR3, is DVKVTQSSRYLVKRTGEKVFLECVQDMDHENMFWYRQDPGLGLRLIYFSYDVKMKEKGDIPEGYSVSREKKERFSLILESASTNQTSMYLCASTGPAAGAFFGQGTRLTVV.

The rearrangement joins TRBV2 to TRBJ1-1, with D possibly matching TRBD1 (5 bases). This CDR3 spans 14 amino acids. Germline V gives CDR1 SNHLY, CDR2 FYNNEI. V was pared by 8 bases and J by 4 bases, with 17 bases between. The CDR3 DNA is TGTGCCAGCTACGCGGGGCGGGGGAGCACTGAAGCTTTCTTT. Translated, it gives CASYAGRGSTEAFF.

This clone occurred once. This chain links TRBV5-1 with TRBJ2-4; D uncertain. CDR1 and CDR2 from the germline V gene are SGHRS and YFSETQ. Trimming took off 4 bases at V and 5 bases at J, with 7 bases between the two ends. The CDR3 spans 12 residues. Written as DNA, the CDR3 is TGCGCCAGCAGCCCTCAGCAAAACATTCAGTACTTC. Its translation: CASSPQQNIQYF.

Details on this clone: This is likely an artifact of a read error, given a far larger clone one base away. The missing conserved phenylalanine or tryptophan at the end of this CDR3 makes a read error likely. The chain joins TRBV30 to TRBJ2-7; no reliable D call. CDR1 is GTSNPN and CDR2 is SVGIG in the germline V gene (reference sequence). With 0 bases removed from V and 6 bases from J, the gap between germline ends came to 12 bases. CDR3 length: 13 residues. The CDR3 bases are TGTGCCTGGAGTGTGTCCTTCGGAAGCGAGCAGTACTCC. Protein: CAWSVSFGSEQYS.

The chain joins TRBV10-3 to TRBJ1-1, with 7 bases that match TRBD1. The J segment lost 0 bases and the V segment lost 5 bases, leaving 6 bases of the junction unmatched. The germline V gene encodes CDR1 ENHRY and CDR2 SYGVKD. The CDR3 contains 15 residues. CDR3 loop: CAISHTGAMNTEAFF. As DNA, the CDR3 is TGTGCCATCAGTCATACAGGGGCTATGAACACTGAAGCTTTCTTT.

Worth noting for this clone: The sample has other DNA sequences that encode this CDR3 too. This chain joins TRBV27 and TRBJ2-7; possible D gene TRBD1, 7 bases. The CDR3 length is 14 residues. Germline V gene data show CDR1 as MNHEY and CDR2 as SMNVEV (reference sequence). Trimming took off 6 bases at V and 2 bases at J, with 14 bases between the two ends. CDR3 sequence (DNA): TGTGCCAGCAGCCTGCAGGGGGGTCCCTACGAGCAGTACTTC. Its translation is CASSLQGGPYEQYF.

Comments on this clone: Only one base separates this from a far larger clonotype, so it likely reflects a read error. This sample also contains other DNA sequences that code for the same CDR3. V is TRBV30 and J is TRBJ2-3, with TRBD2 matching over 11 bases. The CDR3 sequence is 17 residues long. Germline loops: CDR1 GTSNPN, CDR2 SVGIG (reference sequence). With V trimmed by 2 bases and J by 0 bases, 7 bases remained unmatched. CDR3 sequence: CAWSTGLAGRSTDTQYF. CDR3 DNA: TGTGCCTGGAGTACTGGACTAGCGGGCAGGAGCACAGATACGCAGTATTTT. Full variable domain (outside the CDR3, taken from reference TRBV30 and TRBJ2-3): SQTIHQWPATLVQPVGSPLSLECTVEGTSNPNLYWYRQAAGRGLQLLFYSVGIGQISSEVPQNLSASRPQDRQFILSSKKLLLSDSGFYLCAWSTGLAGRSTDTQYFGPGTRLTVL.

This clone was seen only a few times. This chain joins TRBV10-3 and TRBJ2-3; TRBD2 matches at 8 bases. Germline-derived CDR1 and CDR2 are ENHRY and SYGVKD. This CDR3 region has 14 residues. The V segment lost 6 bases and the J segment 1 base; nucleotides outside the gene matches: 3. As DNA, the CDR3 is TGTGCCATCAGACTGACTAGCGGCACAGATACGCAGTATTTT. Its protein product is CAIRLTSGTDTQYF.

Regarding this clone: It is likely a read error: a sequence one base away is far more abundant. The chain combines TRBV30 with TRBJ1-1; the D gene is possibly TRBD1 (6 bases). This CDR3 contains 13 residues. CDR1 and CDR2 from the germline V gene are GTSNPN and SVGIG (reference sequence). V lost 5 bases and J lost 4, with 14 bases in between. The CDR3, as DNA: TGTGCCTGGGGCGGGACACTTTTCACTGAAGCTTTCTTT. Translated, it gives CAWGGTLFTEAFF. The full variable domain, with the rest looked up from reference TRBV30 and TRBJ1-1, is SQTIHQWPATLVQPVGSPLSLECTVEGTSNPNLYWYRQAAGRGLQLLFYSVGIGQISSEVPQNLSASRPQDRQFILSSKKLLLSDSGFYLCAWGGTLFTEAFFGQGTRLTVV.

This clone has a handful of counts. The chain joins TRBV28 to TRBJ1-4; possibly TRBD1 for D (5 bases). CDR1 is MDHEN, CDR2 SYDVKM, per germline. V was clipped by 2 bases and J by 4 bases, with 14 bases between them. CDR3 length: 16 amino acids. CDR3 in amino acids: CASSLEGQGLNEKLFF. The CDR3 DNA reads as TGTGCCAGCAGTTTAGAAGGGCAGGGCCTTAATGAAAAACTGTTTTTT.

The rearrangement links TRBV5-1 to TRBJ1-4; D is perhaps TRBD1 (5 bases). V lost 4 bases and J 7 bases, leaving 11 bases between the germline ends. The germline gives CDR1 SGHRS, CDR2 YFSETQ. This CDR3 comprises 13 residues. CDR3 protein: CASSQTDSEKLFF. CDR3 sequence (DNA): TGCGCCAGCAGCCAAACCGACAGTGAAAAACTGTTTTTT. Full variable domain (missing parts from reference TRBV5-1 and TRBJ1-4): KAGVTQTPRYLIKTRGQQVTLSCSPISGHRSVSWYQQTPGQGLQFLFEYFSETQRNKGNFPGRFSGRQFSNSRSEMNVSTLELGDSALYLCASSQTDSEKLFFGSGTQLSVL.

This clone was observed a handful of times. V usage is TRBV5-1 and J usage is TRBJ2-1; 7 nucleotides align to TRBD1. CDR3 length equals 14 residues. V dropped 0 bases and J dropped 15; count of bases not matched to a gene: 12. CDR1 is SGHRS and CDR2 is YFSETQ in the germline V gene. The CDR3 DNA is TGCGCCAGCAGCTTGGATCTTACCAGGGGGTCGTGGTTCTTC. Translation gives CASSLDLTRGSWFF. Combining the CDR3 with reference TRBV5-1 and TRBJ2-1 gives the whole variable domain KAGVTQTPRYLIKTRGQQVTLSCSPISGHRSVSWYQQTPGQGLQFLFEYFSETQRNKGNFPGRFSGRQFSNSRSEMNVSTLELGDSALYLCASSLDLTRGSWFFGPGTRLTVL.

This clone has just one count. Other DNA sequences in the same sample also yield this CDR3. The chain couples TRBV29-1 to TRBJ1-1, with 7 bases matching TRBD1. The CDR3 extends over 13 amino acids. Unmatched junction bases numbered 3, after V lost 3 bases and J lost 2 bases. Germline CDR1 is SQVTM and CDR2 is ANQGSEA. The CDR3 DNA follows: TGCAGCGTTGACTCAGGGGGAAACACTGAAGCTTTCTTT. The encoded protein is CSVDSGGNTEAFF.

This chain uses TRBV9 with TRBJ2-5, with 11 positions matching TRBD1. Trimming cost V 4 bases and J 5 bases; bases outside gene matches: 7. The CDR3 sequence is 15 residues long. CDR1 is SGDLS and CDR2 is YYNGEE in the germline V gene. The CDR3 protein is CASSPRTGGTETQYF. The CDR3 region has the DNA TGTGCCAGCAGCCCCCGGACAGGGGGCACGGAGACCCAGTACTTC.

On this clone: Other DNA sequences within the sample encode an identical CDR3. CDR3 DNA sequence: TGTGCCAGCAGCTTATCCGCAGGAACCTACGAGCAGTACTTC. Translation: CASSLSAGTYEQYF. The chain couples TRBV7-2 to TRBJ2-7, with unresolved D. Germline values: CDR1 SGHTA, CDR2 FQGNSA. The CDR3 covers 14 residues. V dropped 2 bases and J dropped 2 bases, with 10 bases sitting between them.